The clone carrying this T cell receptor (beta chain) was seen a few times. The sample originates from a study of T-cell memory formation after mild COVID-19. TCRdb ran MiXCR on the 5' RACE reads and lists one entry per CDR3 protein. Among 150,000 to 200,000 distinct CDR3 sequences listed, about a third were seen once. Germline-derived CDR1 and CDR2 are SGHRS and YFSETQ. CDR3 length: 15 residues. The V gene end was trimmed by 7 bases and the J gene end by 3 bases; junction bases not matched to a gene: 9. Material for sequencing was PBMCs or a T cell subset sorted from them (not recorded which). This sequence originates from an adult woman who had mild COVID-19 (a few samples of this study predate the infection). Cell type and time point are not known. V and J are TRBV5-1 and TRBJ1-1; TRBD1 aligns across 10 bases. The CDR3 protein is CASSEGTGEDTEAFF. In DNA, the CDR3 is TGCGCCAGCTCCGAAGGGACAGGGGAGGACACTGAAGCTTTCTTT.